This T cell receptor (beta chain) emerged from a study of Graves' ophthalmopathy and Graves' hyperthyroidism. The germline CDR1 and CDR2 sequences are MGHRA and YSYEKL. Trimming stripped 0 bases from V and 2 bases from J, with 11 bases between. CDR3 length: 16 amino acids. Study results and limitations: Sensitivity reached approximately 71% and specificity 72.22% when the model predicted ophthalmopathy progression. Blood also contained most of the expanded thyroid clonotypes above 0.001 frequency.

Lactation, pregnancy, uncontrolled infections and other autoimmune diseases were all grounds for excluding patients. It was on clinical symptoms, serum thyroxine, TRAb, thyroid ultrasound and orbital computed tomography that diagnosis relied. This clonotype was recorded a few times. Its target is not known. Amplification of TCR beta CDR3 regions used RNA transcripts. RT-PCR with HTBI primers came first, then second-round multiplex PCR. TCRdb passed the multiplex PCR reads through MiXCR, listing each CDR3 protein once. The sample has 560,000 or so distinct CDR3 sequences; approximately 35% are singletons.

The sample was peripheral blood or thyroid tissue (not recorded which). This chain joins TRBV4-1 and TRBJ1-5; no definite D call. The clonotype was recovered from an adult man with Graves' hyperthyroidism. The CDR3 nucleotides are TGCGCCAGCAGCCAAGAGCCCTACAGCGGCAATCAGCCCCAGCATTTT. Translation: CASSQEPYSGNQPQHF.